The entry that follows covers one T cell receptor (beta chain) sequence. The data belong to a study of CD8 T cells in ankylosing spondylitis. Construction of TCR beta libraries was performed using quantitative 5'-RACE with molecular barcodes. TCRdb reprocessed the 5' RACE reads via MiXCR and lists one record per CDR3 protein. The sample records roughly 180,000 distinct CDR3 sequences, 9.8% being singletons. The V segment lost 7 bases and the J segment 2 bases; nucleotides outside the gene matches: 4. There are 13 residues in the CDR3. Germline V CDR1 and CDR2: ENHRY, SYGVKD. This receptor was taken from a female donor with ankylosing spondylitis or in good health (not recorded which). The rearrangement links TRBV10-3 to TRBJ2-7; 8 bases are a match to TRBD2. The sample taken for sequencing was blood, either unsorted or a sorted T cell fraction (not recorded which). The CDR3 nucleotides are TGTGCCATCAATCCGGGAGGGCCCTACGAGCAGTACTTC. It translates to CAINPGGPYEQYF.